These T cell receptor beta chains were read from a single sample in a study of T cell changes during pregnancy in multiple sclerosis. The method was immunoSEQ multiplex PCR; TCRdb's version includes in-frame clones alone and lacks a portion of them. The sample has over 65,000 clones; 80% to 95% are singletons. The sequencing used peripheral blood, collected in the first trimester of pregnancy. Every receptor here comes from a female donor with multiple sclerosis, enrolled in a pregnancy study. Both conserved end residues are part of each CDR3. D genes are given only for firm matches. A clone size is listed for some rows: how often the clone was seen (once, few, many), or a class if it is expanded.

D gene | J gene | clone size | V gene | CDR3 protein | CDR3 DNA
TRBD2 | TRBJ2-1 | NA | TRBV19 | CASSPGLAANEQFF | TGTGCCAGTAGTCCGGGACTAGCGGCGAATGAGCAGTTCTTC
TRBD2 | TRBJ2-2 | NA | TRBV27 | CASSLQLAGEVPHGELFF | TGTGCCAGCAGTTTGCAGCTAGCGGGAGAGGTCCCCCACGGGGAGCTGTTTTTT
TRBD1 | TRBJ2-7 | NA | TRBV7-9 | CASSPGQGVTYEQYF | TGTGCCAGCAGCCCTGGACAGGGGGTAACCTACGAGCAGTACTTC
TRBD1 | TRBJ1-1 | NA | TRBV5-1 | CASSLGTANTEAFF | TGCGCCAGCAGCTTAGGGACAGCGAACACTGAAGCTTTCTTT
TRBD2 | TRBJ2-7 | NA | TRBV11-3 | CASSLDTSGAYEQYF | TGTGCCAGCAGCTTAGACACTAGCGGAGCCTACGAGCAGTACTTC
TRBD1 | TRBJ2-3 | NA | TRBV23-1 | CASRKLDRVVRTDTQYF | TGCGCCAGCAGAAAACTCGACAGGGTAGTGAGGACAGATACGCAGTATTTT
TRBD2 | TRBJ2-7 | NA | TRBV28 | CASSSPGLENSYEQYF | TGTGCCAGCAGTTCGCCGGGACTAGAAAATTCCTACGAGCAGTACTTC
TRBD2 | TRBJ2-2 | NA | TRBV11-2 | CASSLGLGNTGELFF | TGTGCCAGCAGCCTCGGACTAGGAAACACCGGGGAGCTGTTTTTT
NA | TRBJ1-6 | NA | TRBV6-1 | CASSVTTGVTGTTSPLHF | TGTGCCAGCAGTGTAACAACCGGTGTGACAGGCACTACCTCACCCCTCCACTTT
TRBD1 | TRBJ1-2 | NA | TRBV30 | CAWDPQGAGGYTF | TGTGCCTGGGACCCACAGGGGGCGGGCGGCTACACCTTC
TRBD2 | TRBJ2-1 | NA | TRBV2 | CASSQRTSGLYNEQFF | TGTGCCAGCAGCCAGAGGACTAGCGGGCTCTACAATGAGCAGTTCTTC
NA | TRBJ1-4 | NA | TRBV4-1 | CASSHPSAATNEKLFF | TGCGCCAGCAGCCACCCGTCGGCGGCAACTAATGAAAAACTGTTTTTT
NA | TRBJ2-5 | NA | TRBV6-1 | CASSVRDLRETQYF | TGTGCCAGCAGTGTACGGGATCTACGGGAGACCCAGTACTTC
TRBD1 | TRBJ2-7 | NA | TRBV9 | CASSPGRGGDSYEQYF | TGTGCCAGCAGCCCGGGGAGAGGGGGCGACTCCTACGAGCAGTACTTC
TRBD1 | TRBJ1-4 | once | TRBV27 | CASSLWDREKLFF | TGTGCCAGCAGTTTATGGGACAGAGAAAAACTGTTTTTT
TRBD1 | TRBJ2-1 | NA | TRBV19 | CASKTGGVGNEQFF | TGTGCCAGTAAGACAGGGGGAGTCGGCAATGAGCAGTTCTTC
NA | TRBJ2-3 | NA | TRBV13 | CASRPAGDTDTQYF | TGTGCCAGCAGACCCGCCGGGGACACAGATACGCAGTATTTT
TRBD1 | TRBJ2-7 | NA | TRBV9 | CASSAGTGHYEQYF | TGTGCCAGCAGCGCCGGGACAGGGCACTACGAGCAGTACTTC
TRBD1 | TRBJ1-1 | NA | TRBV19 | CASSTRDRFPSSAFF | TGTGCCAGTAGTACAAGGGACAGGTTCCCCAGCTCTGCTTTCTTT
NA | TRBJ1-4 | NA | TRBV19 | CASSIRRGATNEKLFF | TGTGCCAGTAGTATAAGGCGGGGTGCAACTAATGAAAAACTGTTTTTT
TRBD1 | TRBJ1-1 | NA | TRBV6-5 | CASSYPKGQGTEAFF | TGTGCCAGCAGTTACCCAAAGGGACAGGGGACTGAAGCTTTCTTT
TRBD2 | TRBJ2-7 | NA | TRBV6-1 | CASSEPPVAGDYEQYF | TGTGCCAGCAGTGAACCGCCGGTAGCGGGAGACTACGAGCAGTACTTC
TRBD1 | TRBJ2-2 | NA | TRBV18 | CASSGPGTDNTGELFF | TGTGCCAGCTCGGGGCCCGGGACAGATAACACCGGGGAGCTGTTTTTT
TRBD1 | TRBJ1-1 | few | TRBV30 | CAWSLGGTGEVEAFF | TGTGCCTGGAGTCTGGGCGGGACAGGGGAAGTTGAAGCTTTCTTT
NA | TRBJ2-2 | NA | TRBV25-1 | CASEESSNTGELFF | TGTGCCAGCGAAGAGAGCTCGAACACCGGGGAGCTGTTTTTT
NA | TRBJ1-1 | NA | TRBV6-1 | CASSPRTVNTEAFF | TGTGCCAGCAGTCCTCGGACAGTTAACACTGAAGCTTTCTTT
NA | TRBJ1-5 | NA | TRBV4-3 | CASSQEEGFQPQHF | TGCGCCAGCAGCCAAGAAGAGGGATTCCAGCCCCAGCATTTT
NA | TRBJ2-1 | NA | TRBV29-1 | CSVASRLGNEQFF | TGCAGCGTCGCCTCAAGGCTAGGCAATGAGCAGTTCTTC
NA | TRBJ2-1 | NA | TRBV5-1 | CASSRDLNNEQFF | TGCGCCAGCAGCAGGGACTTGAACAATGAGCAGTTCTTC
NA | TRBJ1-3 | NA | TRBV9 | CASSPGGGASDTIYF | TGTGCCAGCAGCCCGGGAGGAGGGGCGAGTGACACCATATATTTT
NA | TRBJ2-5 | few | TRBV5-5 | CASSLDRWGLETQYF | TGTGCCAGCAGCTTGGACAGGTGGGGCCTGGAGACCCAGTACTTC
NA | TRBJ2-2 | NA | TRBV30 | CAWNWESGELFF | TGTGCCTGGAATTGGGAGTCCGGGGAGCTGTTTTTT
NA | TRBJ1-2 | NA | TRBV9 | CASSEQVSPNYGYTF | TGTGCCAGCAGCGAGCAGGTATCGCCTAACTATGGCTACACCTTC
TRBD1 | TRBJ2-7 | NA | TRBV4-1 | CASSQGRQGGSEQYF | TGCGCCAGCAGCCAAGGGAGACAGGGGGGAAGCGAGCAGTACTTC
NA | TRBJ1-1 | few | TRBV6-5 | CASRYLTEAFF | TGTGCCAGCAGATACCTCACTGAAGCTTTCTTT
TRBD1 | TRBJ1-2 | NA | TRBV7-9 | CASSRDRVYGYTF | TGTGCCAGCAGCCGGGACAGGGTATATGGCTACACCTTC
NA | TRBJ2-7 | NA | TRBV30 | CAWSGLVRSEQYF | TGTGCCTGGAGTGGCCTGGTCCGGAGCGAGCAGTACTTC
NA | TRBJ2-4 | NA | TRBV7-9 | CASSLGFWQGMLAKNIQYF | TGTGCCAGCAGCTTAGGCTTCTGGCAGGGCATGCTAGCCAAAAACATTCAGTACTTC
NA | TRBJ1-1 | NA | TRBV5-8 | CASSFGRGSTEAFF | TGTGCCAGCAGCTTCGGAAGGGGGAGCACTGAAGCTTTCTTT
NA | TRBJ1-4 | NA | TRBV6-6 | CASSYSSGGANEKLFF | TGTGCCAGCAGTTACTCCTCGGGGGGGGCTAATGAAAAACTGTTTTTT